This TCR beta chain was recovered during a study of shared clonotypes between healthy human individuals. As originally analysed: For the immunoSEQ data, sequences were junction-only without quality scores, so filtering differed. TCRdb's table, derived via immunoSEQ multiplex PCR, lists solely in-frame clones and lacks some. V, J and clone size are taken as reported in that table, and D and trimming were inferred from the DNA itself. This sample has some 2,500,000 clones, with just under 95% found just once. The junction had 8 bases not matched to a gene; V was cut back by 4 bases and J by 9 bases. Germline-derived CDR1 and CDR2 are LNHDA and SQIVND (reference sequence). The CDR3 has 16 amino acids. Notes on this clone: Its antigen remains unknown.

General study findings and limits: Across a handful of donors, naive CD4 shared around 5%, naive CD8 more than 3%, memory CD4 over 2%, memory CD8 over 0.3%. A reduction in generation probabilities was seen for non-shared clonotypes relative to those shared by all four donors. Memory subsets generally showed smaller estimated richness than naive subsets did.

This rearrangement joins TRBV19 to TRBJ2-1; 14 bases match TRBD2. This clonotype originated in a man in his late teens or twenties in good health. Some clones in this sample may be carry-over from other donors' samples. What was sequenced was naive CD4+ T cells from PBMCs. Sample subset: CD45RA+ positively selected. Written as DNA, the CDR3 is TGTGCCAGTAGTAAGTCGGGACTAGCGGGAGAACTTGAGCAGTTCTTC. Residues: CASSKSGLAGELEQFF.